This TCR beta chain was observed in a study of PD-1 blockade in classical Hodgkin lymphoma. Study-wide points: Relapsed/refractory patients reportedly had the lowest baseline TCR diversity, below newly diagnosed patients, who were below healthy donors. Newly diagnosed patients and complete responders had comparable diversity at baseline. By C4D1, diversity of CD4+ TCRs had risen significantly, whereas that of CD8+ TCRs had not.

This CDR3 has 14 amino acids. V lost 2 bases and J lost 6, with 11 bases in between. CDR1 and CDR2 from the germline V gene are MNHEY and SVGAGI. There was relapse after autologous stem cell transplantation in every patient, and there was variation in brentuximab vedotin exposure. Complete response, partial response or progressive disease were the best responses. Some clones are missing from TCRdb's copy, which holds only in-frame ones; the method was immunoSEQ multiplex PCR. The data contain approximately 99,000 clones, roughly four fifths of them singletons. A note on this clone: Its antigen is currently unknown.

This sequence was found in a human donor with classical Hodgkin lymphoma. The chain combines TRBV6-5 with TRBJ1-3, with D unresolved. The specimen was peripheral blood mononuclear cells (PBMCs), collected before the second cycle of nivolumab. As DNA, the CDR3 is TGTGCCAGCAGTTACACCCGGACCGCAAACACCATATATTTT. Protein: CASSYTRTANTIYF.